These 13 T cell receptor beta chains were sequenced from one sample in a study of OX40 agonist ivuxolimab in advanced cancers. TCRdb's table, derived via immunoSEQ multiplex PCR, lists solely in-frame clones and lacks some. The table lists about 90,000 clones, 91% of them singletons. This sample comprised CD4+ or CD8+ T cells sorted from blood, obtained in a trial of the OX40 agonist ivuxolimab. Receptors were obtained from an adult with an advanced solid tumor such as melanoma, head and neck, liver or kidney cancer.

The chain combines TRBV28 with TRBJ2-7, with 8 bases fitting TRBD2. The CDR3 spans 13 residues. The germline CDR1 and CDR2 sequences are MDHEN and SYDVKM. V lost 6 bases to trimming and J lost 3 bases; unmatched junction nucleotides: 4. Here the CDR3 reads CASRREGYYEQYF. Here the CDR3 DNA reads TGTGCCAGCAGACGGGAGGGTTACTACGAGCAGTACTTC.

This clone has only one observation. This rearrangement joins TRBV11-3 to TRBJ1-1; 7 positions match TRBD1. This CDR3 spans 18 amino acids. CDR1 is SGHNT and CDR2 is YENEEA in the germline V gene. Unmatched junction bases numbered 10, after V lost 0 bases and J lost 0 bases. CDR3 bases: TGTGCCAGCAGCTTAGATCGGACAGGCCTCAGAGTGAACACTGAAGCTTTCTTT. Translation: CASSLDRTGLRVNTEAFF.

The count of this clone is one. The rearrangement joins TRBV10-2 to TRBJ2-7; TRBD2 aligns across 14 bases. Germline V CDR1 and CDR2: WSHSY, SAAADI. V trimming: 5 bases; J trimming: 4 bases; junction bases outside the gene matches: 7. The CDR3 totals 16 residues. The CDR3 DNA reads as TGCGCCAGCAGTCCGGGACTAGCGGGAGTCGGGTACGAGCAGTACTTC. It specifies CASSPGLAGVGYEQYF.

The chain recombines TRBV5-6 with TRBJ1-1; no clear D gene. V gave up 1 base and J gave up 0 bases, with 10 bases separating them. This CDR3 comprises 15 residues. Germline CDR1 is SGHDT and CDR2 is YYEEEE. The CDR3 DNA is TGTGCCAGCAGCTTGATGGGCCTTATGAACACTGAAGCTTTCTTT. It encodes CASSLMGLMNTEAFF. Drawing the rest from reference TRBV5-6 and TRBJ1-1, the complete variable domain is DAGVTQSPTHLIKTRGQQVTLRCSPKSGHDTVSWYQQALGQGPQFIFQYYEEEERQRGNFPDRFSGHQFPNYSSELNVNALLLGDSALYLCASSLMGLMNTEAFFGQGTRLTVV.

V usage is TRBV27 and J usage is TRBJ1-3, with D unclear. The CDR3 runs 15 residues. The V gene's germline CDR1 is MNHEY and CDR2 SMNVEV (reference sequence). V was trimmed by 3 bases and J by 0 bases, leaving 9 bases between them. CDR3 region: CASSFRPSSGNTIYF. CDR3 bases: TGTGCCAGCAGTTTTAGACCTTCCTCTGGAAACACCATATATTTT.

This clone was observed once. The genes are TRBV25-1 and TRBJ2-2; D uncertain. Deletions cut 6 bases from V and 0 bases from J, with 5 bases between. The CDR3 is made up of 13 amino acids. Per germline, CDR1 MGHDK and CDR2 SYGVNS. The CDR3 here is CASRSTNTGELFF. CDR3 DNA sequence: TGTGCCAGCAGGTCCACGAACACCGGGGAGCTGTTTTTT.

The gene calls are TRBV19 and TRBJ2-7, with D maybe TRBD1 (5 bases). The CDR3 is 15 amino acids. Germline values: CDR1 LNHDA, CDR2 SQIVND (reference sequence). V was clipped by 10 bases and J by 3 bases, with 22 bases between them. CDR3 amino acids: CATSLRGGAFYEQYF. The CDR3 nucleotides read TGTGCCACCTCCCTTAGGGGCGGAGCCTTCTACGAGCAGTACTTC.

The CDR3 bases are TGTGCCAGTAGTATTGGCGGGCCGCCGGGATGGGGGACCCAGTACTTC. Its protein product is CASSIGGPPGWGTQYF. The V and J genes are TRBV19 and TRBJ2-5; a weak D match, TRBD2 (5 bases). V dropped 3 bases and J dropped 7 bases, with 21 bases sitting between them. Germline values: CDR1 LNHDA, CDR2 SQIVND (reference sequence). CDR3 length: 16 amino acids.

The chain is built from TRBV5-5 and TRBJ1-1; a weak D match, TRBD1 (5 bases). Trimming pared 0 bases from V and 6 bases from J, leaving 12 bases between. The CDR3 contains 14 residues. Germline CDR1 reads SGHKS; CDR2 reads YYEKEE (reference sequence). Here the CDR3 DNA reads TGTGCCAGCAGCTTGGATGAGGGGATAGCTGAAGCTTTCTTT. Translated: CASSLDEGIAEAFF.

V is TRBV10-1 and J is TRBJ2-2; possibly TRBD1 for D (5 bases). CDR3 length: 13 amino acids. V lost 5 bases, J lost 7 bases, and 11 bases lay in between. Per germline, CDR1 WNHNN and CDR2 SYGVQD (reference sequence). The CDR3 region has the DNA TGCGCCAGCAGTAATCAGGGCCACGGGGAGCTGTTTTTT. It specifies CASSNQGHGELFF.

This chain uses TRBV2 with TRBJ1-1; tentative D call: TRBD1 (6 bases). This CDR3 is built from 14 residues. V lost 4 bases and J lost 7, with 16 bases in between. Germline loops: CDR1 SNHLY, CDR2 FYNNEI. CDR3 coding DNA: TGTGCCAGCAGTGGCCCCCACAGGGACGATGAAGCTTTCTTT. It is translated as CASSGPHRDDEAFF.

The chain is built from TRBV6-5 and TRBJ1-3; D uncertain. V shed 4 bases and J shed 7 bases, with 5 bases lying between them. This CDR3 contains 11 residues. Germline loops: CDR1 MNHEY, CDR2 SVGAGI. CDR3 sequence reads: CASSLWNTIYF. In DNA, the CDR3 is TGTGCCAGCAGTTTATGGAACACCATATATTTT.

This clone has a single count. The genes are TRBV6-1 and TRBJ2-7; TRBD1 agrees at 8 bases. Per the germline V gene, CDR1 is MNHNS and CDR2 is SASEGT. The length of the CDR3 is 15 residues. The V gene end was trimmed by 2 bases and the J gene end by 1 base; junction bases not matched to a gene: 4. The DNA for the CDR3 is TGTGCCAGCAGTGAAAGCGGACAGGGATCCTACGAGCAGTACTTC. Translated, it gives CASSESGQGSYEQYF.